The text below deals with one T cell receptor beta chain. Its matching antigen is unknown. The data were obtained in a study of vaccination and CD4 T cells after COVID-19. Study-level information: As control conditions, cultures were given either a CEFX pool serving as positive control, an HIV-1 Nef pool, or no peptide at all.

Germline V CDR1 and CDR2: MNHNS, SASEGT. The V end was cut by 4 bases, the J end by 7 bases, with 13 bases between. This CDR3 spans 14 amino acids. Treatment indicated: approximately 11-day PBMC culture with coronavirus spike peptide pools or control peptides (ViraFEST assay). Half the medium was exchanged for fresh IL-2 medium on days 3 and 7. At the Johns Hopkins FTIC core, DNA taken from cultured CD4+ T cells was sequenced by way of the Oncomine TCR Beta short-read assay. A single record per CDR3 protein comes from TCRdb applying MiXCR to the PCR reads. Of fewer than 20,000 distinct CDR3 sequences in the sample, about 40% are singletons; the top ten hold 27%.

The sequence derives from a human donor who received a COVID-19 vaccine. Sample: CD4+ T cells from blood, cultured in vitro, taken before SARS-CoV-2 vaccination. The chain employs TRBV6-1 and TRBJ1-4; D gene unclear. The CDR3 DNA is TGTGCCAGCAGTGGGCGAAGGACCGGTGAAAAACTGTTTTTT. It codes for CASSGRRTGEKLFF.